This T cell receptor delta chain was identified during a study of γδ T cells in repeated Plasmodium falciparum infection. Study-level background: Malaria-naive adults were infected with P. falciparum NF54 four times over approximately 600 days. Sampling occurred at baseline, pre-infection for selected infections, and 21 days post-infection. Study findings and constraints: Waves of new clonotype selection appeared after repeated controlled infections in Vdelta2-negative, largely Vdelta1+, gammadelta T cells.

Vgamma9/Vdelta2+ and Vdelta2-negative gammadelta T cells were flow-sorted from PBMC for bulk sequencing. Each sorted gammadelta sample had TRG and TRD chains sequenced. TCRdb applied CATT to the multiplex PCR reads for clone calling. The data contain 45,000 to 60,000 delta-chain clones, more than 1.5% of them singletons. Details on this clone: Its antigen is currently unknown. This DNA's translation and the protein TCRdb lists, from a much larger clone, do not match at residue 6, likely due to a read error; the protein shown is translated from the DNA.

Trimming took 3 bases from V and 2 from J; bases not matched to a gene: 17. The germline V gene encodes CDR1 GEAIGNYY and CDR2 EKD. The CDR3 length is 21 residues. The sample comprised gamma-delta T cells from blood. The chain combines TRDV2 with TRDJ3; 8 bases fit TRDD3. In the absence of a J gene in TCRdb, the DNA was matched to germline to assign it here. The sequence derives from a pool of human donors (malaria-infected and uninfected, not separated). CDR3 amino acids: CACDSLPSLGDLAWDTRQMFF. The CDR3 coding sequence is TGTGCCTGTGACTCCCTCCCCTCTCTGGGGGACCTGGCCTGGGACACCCGACAGATGTTTTTC.